This TCR beta chain was recovered during a study of cytomegalovirus exposure and HLA in healthy donors. The V gene's germline CDR1 is LNHDA and CDR2 SQIVND (reference sequence). Trimming took off 7 bases at V and 4 bases at J, with 11 bases between the two ends. The CDR3 runs 13 residues. Primers: 60 Vbeta forward and 13 Jbeta reverse. Measured with immunoSEQ multiplex PCR; TCRdb has only the in-frame clones, and not every one. This table has about 130,000 clones, around 70% appearing once. V usage is TRBV19 and J usage is TRBJ1-5; D is uncertain. The sample taken for sequencing was PBMCs. The TCR comes from a man in his forties or fifties in good health and CMV-seropositive. The CDR3 DNA reads TGTGCCAGTACCTGGGCAAGGAATCAGCCCCAGCATTTT. The encoded protein is CASTWARNQPQHF.